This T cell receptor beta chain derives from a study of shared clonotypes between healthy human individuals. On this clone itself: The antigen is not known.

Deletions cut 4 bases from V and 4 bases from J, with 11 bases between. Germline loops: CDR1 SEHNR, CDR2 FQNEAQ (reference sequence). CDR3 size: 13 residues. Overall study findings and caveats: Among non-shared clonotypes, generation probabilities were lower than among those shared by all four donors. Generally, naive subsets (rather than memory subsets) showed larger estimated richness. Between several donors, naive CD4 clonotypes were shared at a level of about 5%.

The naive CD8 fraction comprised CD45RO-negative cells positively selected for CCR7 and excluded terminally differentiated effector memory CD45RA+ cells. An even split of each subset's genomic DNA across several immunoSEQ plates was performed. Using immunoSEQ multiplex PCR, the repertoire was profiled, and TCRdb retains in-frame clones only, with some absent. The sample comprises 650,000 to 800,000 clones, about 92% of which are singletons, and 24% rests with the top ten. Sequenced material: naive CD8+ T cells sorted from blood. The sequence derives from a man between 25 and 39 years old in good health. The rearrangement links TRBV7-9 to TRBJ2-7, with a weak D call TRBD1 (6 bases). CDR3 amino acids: CASSSADSYEQYF. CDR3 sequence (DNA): TGTGCCAGCAGCTCGGCGGACAGTTACGAGCAGTACTTC.